The 19 T cell receptor beta chains reported below all come from one sample, sequenced in a study of T cell responses to AZD1222 COVID-19 vaccine. The protocol was immunoSEQ multiplex PCR, while the TCRdb copy is restricted to in-frame clones and leaves out a portion. The sample lists roughly 120,000 clones; around 88% were seen once. The sequencing here drew on peripheral blood, taken on day 0 of AZD1222 vaccination. The source is an adult in good health.

This clone appeared a single time. A junction boundary mismatches the germline segment, possibly from a read error. Other DNA sequences of this sample code for an identical CDR3. The chain uses TRBV7-7 and TRBJ1-1; a possible D gene is TRBD1 (5 bases). From germline, CDR1 is SSHAT and CDR2 FNYEAQ (reference sequence). The CDR3 covers 13 residues. The CDR3 loop reads CASSLDRNTEAFF. CDR3 nucleotide sequence: TGTGCTAGCAGCTTAGACAGGAACACTGAAGCTTTCTTT. Variable domain in full (rest from reference TRBV7-7 and TRBJ1-1): GAGVSQSPRYKVTKRGQDVTLRCDPISSHATLYWYQQALGQGPEFLTYFNYEAQPDKSGLPSDRFSAERPEGSISTLTIQRTEQRDSAMYRCASSLDRNTEAFFGQGTRLTVV.

V and J are TRBV20-1 and TRBJ1-2; D unclear. The V gene lost 3 bases and the J gene lost 3 bases, with 2 bases spanning the gap. Per the germline V gene, CDR1 is DFQATT and CDR2 is SNEGSKA (reference sequence). CDR3 length: 10 residues. The CDR3 protein is CSASDYGYTF. CDR3 coding DNA: TGCAGTGCTAGCGACTATGGCTACACCTTC.

CDR3 in amino acids: CASSLGQGYADTQYF. CDR3 sequence (DNA): TGTGCCAGCAGTTTAGGACAGGGGTACGCAGATACGCAGTATTTT. The chain carries TRBV28 and TRBJ2-3; 9 bases line up with TRBD1. Germline lookup yields CDR1 MDHEN and CDR2 SYDVKM. V shed 2 bases, J shed 4 bases, and the junction held 4 bases outside the gene matches. This CDR3 contains 15 residues.

The CDR3 reads CARGTGNTEAFF. The DNA of the CDR3 is TGTGCCAGGGGGACGGGGAACACTGAAGCTTTCTTT. The V call is TRBV7-2, the J call TRBJ1-1, with a tentative D call TRBD1 (5 bases). Germline V CDR1 and CDR2: SGHTA, FQGNSA. This CDR3 spans 12 amino acids. Trimming pared 9 bases from V and 1 base from J, leaving 9 bases between. Full variable domain (missing parts from reference TRBV7-2 and TRBJ1-1): GAGVSQSPSNKVTEKGKDVELRCDPISGHTALYWYRQSLGQGLEFLIYFQGNSAPDKSGLPSDRFSAERTGGSVSTLTIQRTQQEDSAVYLCARGTGNTEAFFGQGTRLTVV.

V gene TRBV3-1 (or the pseudogene TRBV3-2) combines with J gene TRBJ1-1; D is ambiguous. CDR3 size: 13 residues. CDR1 and CDR2 from the germline V gene are LGHDT and YNNKEL (reference sequence). The V and J ends lost 1 base and 7 bases respectively, with 10 bases between them. The CDR3, as DNA: TGTGCCAGCAGCCAAGGACAACCATTTGAAGCTTTCTTT. This sequence encodes CASSQGQPFEAFF.

V gene TRBV7-3 combines with J gene TRBJ2-6; D ambiguous. The CDR3 is 15 residues long. V dropped 5 bases and J dropped 2 bases, with 10 bases sitting between them. CDR1 SGHTA and CDR2 FQGTGA come from the germline V gene. In nucleotides, the CDR3 is TGTGCCAGCAGCAGGCCACTCACTGGGGCCAACGTCCTGACTTTC. Its protein is CASSRPLTGANVLTF.

The genes are TRBV4-3 and TRBJ2-1; D is possibly TRBD1 or TRBD2 (5 bases each). In germline, CDR1 is LGHNA, CDR2 YSLEER. V was cut by 6 bases and J by 8 bases, with 14 bases left in between. The CDR3 contains 13 residues. DNA of the CDR3: TGCGCCAGCAGTCCCGGGACCGGTTATGAGCAGTTCTTC. It translates to CASSPGTGYEQFF.

The V gene is TRBV9, the J gene TRBJ1-6; TRBD1 might be the D (5 bases). Trimming left V 0 bases short and J 7 bases short, with 11 bases between. Germline-derived CDR1 and CDR2 are SGDLS and YYNGEE. The CDR3 length is 15 residues. CDR3 sequence: CASSVAQDRNSPLHF. CDR3 sequence (DNA): TGTGCCAGCAGCGTAGCACAGGACCGGAATTCACCCCTCCACTTT.

This chain connects TRBV5-6 to TRBJ2-4; D is undetermined. Trimming stripped 2 bases from V and 2 bases from J, with 11 bases between. The CDR3 extends over 15 amino acids. Germline-derived CDR1 and CDR2 are SGHDT and YYEEEE. This CDR3 is CASSLGSGSKNIQYF. In DNA, the CDR3 is TGTGCCAGCAGCTTAGGGTCCGGGTCCAAAAACATTCAGTACTTC.

The rearrangement uses TRBV6-5 and TRBJ2-7, with TRBD1 matching 7 bases. Germline CDR1 MNHEY, CDR2 SVGAGI. The CDR3 is made up of 13 amino acids. Trimming removed 6 bases from V and 4 bases from J; junction bases left unmatched: 6. The CDR3 DNA follows: TGTGCCAGCAGACTCGGGACAGAATACGAGCAGTACTTC. Residues: CASRLGTEYEQYF.

V usage is TRBV5-8 and J usage is TRBJ1-6, with 8 bases lining up with TRBD1. The CDR3 contains 15 residues. Looked up from germline, CDR1 is SGHTS and CDR2 is YDEGEE. The junction had 4 bases not matched to a gene; V was cut back by 2 bases and J by 6 bases. The CDR3 here is CASSLMDRVNSPLHF. DNA for the CDR3: TGTGCCAGCAGCTTAATGGACAGGGTTAATTCACCCCTCCACTTT.

A remark on this clone: Other nucleotide sequences in the sample specify the same CDR3. This sequence joins TRBV6-5 and TRBJ1-1; D not certain. This CDR3 is 14 amino acids long. V was trimmed by 6 bases and J by 0 bases, leaving 11 bases between them. Germline-derived CDR1 and CDR2 are MNHEY and SVGAGI. CDR3 sequence reads: CASSTGLLNTEAFF. CDR3 nucleotide sequence: TGTGCCAGCAGCACGGGGTTGCTGAACACTGAAGCTTTCTTT.

The rearrangement joins TRBV2 to TRBJ1-2; maybe TRBD1 (5 bases). V was pared by 6 bases and J by 6 bases, with 11 bases between. The CDR3 totals 12 residues. Germline V gene data show CDR1 as SNHLY and CDR2 as FYNNEI. The CDR3 is CASRRDGDGYTF. The CDR3 DNA is TGTGCCAGCAGACGGGACGGGGATGGCTACACCTTC.

The rearrangement links TRBV29-1 to TRBJ2-1, with 7 bases identical to TRBD2. The CDR3 length is 15 residues. Germline CDR1 is SQVTM and CDR2 is ANQGSEA. Trimming took 0 bases from V and 2 from J; bases not matched to a gene: 4. The CDR3 protein is CSVEEPGGTYNEQFF. In nucleotides, the CDR3 is TGCAGCGTTGAAGAACCGGGAGGAACCTACAATGAGCAGTTCTTC.

The rearrangement links TRBV25-1 to TRBJ1-5, with D unresolved. With 3 bases removed from V and 3 bases from J, the gap between germline ends came to 9 bases. The germline gives CDR1 MGHDK, CDR2 SYGVNS. The length of the CDR3 is 14 residues. The CDR3, as DNA: TGTGCCAGCAGTGAGGGCAGATACAATCAGCCCCAGCATTTT. It codes for CASSEGRYNQPQHF.

Turning to this clone: The sample has other DNA sequences that encode this CDR3 too. The J gene is TRBJ1-1, the V gene TRBV2, with 8 bases identical to TRBD1. Germline V gene data show CDR1 as SNHLY and CDR2 as FYNNEI. J gave up 5 bases and V 9 bases, and 8 bases lay outside the gene matches. The CDR3 is 13 amino acids. CDR3 nucleotide sequence: TGTGCCAGTTCCGGACAGGGAGGTACTGAAGCTTTCTTT. Translated: CASSGQGGTEAFF. The full variable domain, with the rest looked up from reference TRBV2 and TRBJ1-1, is EPEVTQTPSHQVTQMGQEVILRCVPISNHLYFYWYRQILGQKVEFLVSFYNNEISEKSEIFDDQFSVERPDGSNFTLKIRSTKLEDSAMYFCASSGQGGTEAFFGQGTRLTVV.

This clone has only one observation. This chain joins TRBV18 and TRBJ1-5; D possibly corresponds to TRBD1 (6 bases). In germline, CDR1 is KGHSH, CDR2 LQKENI. This CDR3 has 17 residues. Trimming removed 2 bases from V and 4 bases from J, with 18 bases in between. For the CDR3, the DNA is TGTGCCAGCTCACCATTGGGGGGCGCGAGCTTGAATCAGCCCCAGCATTTT. Encoded protein: CASSPLGGASLNQPQHF.

This chain connects TRBV4-2 to TRBJ2-3, with 7 bases aligning to TRBD2. Germline values: CDR1 LGHNA, CDR2 YNFKEQ. The CDR3 contains 15 residues. V trimming: 5 bases; J trimming: 3 bases; junction bases outside the gene matches: 8. In nucleotides, the CDR3 is TGTGCCAGCAGCGCCTCCTGGGGGGGGACAGATACGCAGTATTTT. Amino acids: CASSASWGGTDTQYF.

This chain joins TRBV12-3 or TRBV12-4 and TRBJ1-3; D is possibly TRBD1 (5 bases). CDR3 length: 13 residues. Trimming left V 4 bases short and J 4 bases short, with 8 bases between. The CDR3 loop is CASSSGLGNTIYF. DNA of the CDR3: TGTGCCAGCAGTTCAGGGCTGGGAAACACCATATATTTT.